The 16 T cell receptor beta chains given below trace back to one sample, sequenced in a study of Ad26.COV2.S vaccination and SARS-CoV-2 variants. Libraries were prepared by immunoSEQ multiplex PCR; TCRdb keeps only in-frame clonotypes and omits some of them. This sample has 300,000 to 400,000 clones, with around nine tenths found just once. As to treatment: some 19 received Ad26.COV2.S at low or high dose, single or two shots; roughly 5 received placebo; per-sample allocation not given. Samples came from day 63 after the first vaccine or placebo injection. Specimen: peripheral blood, collected in a trial of Ad26.COV2.S vaccine versus placebo. The receptors come from a person between 18 and 60 years old who received the Ad26.COV2.S COVID-19 vaccine or a placebo.

The J gene is TRBJ1-5, the V gene TRBV9; 7 positions agree with TRBD1. The CDR3 is 14 amino acids. V was clipped by 4 bases and J by 4 bases; unmatched bases: 5. Germline lookup yields CDR1 SGDLS and CDR2 YYNGEE. The CDR3 loop is CASSPGTDNQPQHF. CDR3 coding DNA: TGTGCCAGCAGCCCTGGGACAGATAATCAGCCCCAGCATTTT.

V and J are TRBV4-1 and TRBJ2-5; 13 nucleotides line up with TRBD2. After removal of 0 bases from V and 1 base from J, the junction contained 5 bases not matched to a gene. Germline V CDR1 and CDR2: MGHRA, YSYEKL. The CDR3 spans 18 residues. In nucleotides, the CDR3 is TGCGCCAGCAGCCAAGACGGACTAGCGGGGGCCTCCCAAGAGACCCAGTACTTC. This sequence encodes CASSQDGLAGASQETQYF.

The J gene is TRBJ2-7, the V gene TRBV7-9; 8 nucleotides match TRBD2. CDR3 size: 16 residues. The V gene end was trimmed by 5 bases and the J gene end by 4 bases; junction bases not matched to a gene: 13. Germline CDR1 reads SEHNR; CDR2 reads FQNEAQ (reference sequence). This chain's CDR3 is CASSPSLGLEGYEQYF. The CDR3 DNA follows: TGTGCCAGCAGCCCAAGTCTGGGACTAGAGGGGTACGAGCAGTACTTC.

The chain recombines TRBV5-1 with TRBJ1-4, with a possible D match to TRBD1 (5 bases). Germline lookup yields CDR1 SGHRS and CDR2 YFSETQ. This CDR3 is 14 amino acids long. V lost 0 bases and J lost 6, with 9 bases in between. CDR3 bases: TGCGCCAGCAGCTTGGAGGGGCTGGATGAAAAACTGTTTTTT. Protein: CASSLEGLDEKLFF.

CDR3 protein: CAISPGLTTDTQYF. For the CDR3, the DNA is TGTGCCATCAGCCCGGGACTAACCACAGATACGCAGTATTTT. V and J are TRBV10-3 and TRBJ2-3, with 7 nucleotides matching TRBD2. V lost 6 bases and J lost 2; bases outside the gene matches: 5. Germline loops: CDR1 ENHRY, CDR2 SYGVKD. The CDR3 sequence is 14 residues long.

This chain links TRBV3-1 (or the pseudogene TRBV3-2) with TRBJ1-1, with D maybe TRBD1 (6 bases). V was pared by 0 bases and J by 4 bases, with 12 bases between. The CDR3 extends over 15 amino acids. Germline V CDR1 and CDR2: LGHDT, YNNKEL (reference sequence). Here the CDR3 reads CASSQEPGASTEAFF. Here the CDR3 DNA reads TGTGCCAGCAGCCAAGAGCCGGGGGCTAGCACTGAAGCTTTCTTT.

The chain is built from TRBV5-1 and TRBJ1-5, with D maybe TRBD1 (6 bases). Between the trimmed V and J ends, which lost 4 bases and 3 bases, there was a span of 14 bases. There are 15 residues in the CDR3. Germline V gene sequence: CDR1 SGHRS, CDR2 YFSETQ. CDR3 loop: CASSRGGRDNQPQHF. DNA for the CDR3: TGCGCCAGCAGCCGCGGGGGCAGGGACAATCAGCCCCAGCATTTT. Full variable domain (missing parts from reference TRBV5-1 and TRBJ1-5): KAGVTQTPRYLIKTRGQQVTLSCSPISGHRSVSWYQQTPGQGLQFLFEYFSETQRNKGNFPGRFSGRQFSNSRSEMNVSTLELGDSALYLCASSRGGRDNQPQHFGDGTRLSIL.

This chain joins TRBV6-1 and TRBJ1-2; D is undetermined. Germline CDR1 is MNHNS and CDR2 is SASEGT. V lost 1 base and J lost 5, with 11 bases in between. The CDR3 has 14 amino acids. CDR3 nucleotide sequence: TGTGCCAGCAGTGAAGTGGGCAGGTCATATGGCTACACCTTC. Translating gives CASSEVGRSYGYTF.

The J gene is TRBJ1-1, the V gene TRBV27, with a tentative D call TRBD1 (6 bases). Germline CDR1 MNHEY, CDR2 SMNVEV (reference sequence). V lost 6 bases and J lost 5, with 13 bases in between. This CDR3 spans 13 amino acids. Here the CDR3 reads CASSRDTGTEAFF. The CDR3 region has the DNA TGTGCCAGCAGCCGGGACACTGGGACTGAAGCTTTCTTT.

The chain employs TRBV9 and TRBJ2-7, with D perhaps TRBD1 (6 bases). Per germline, CDR1 SGDLS and CDR2 YYNGEE. Trimming pared 2 bases from V and 3 bases from J, leaving 18 bases between. CDR3 length: 16 amino acids. In DNA form, the CDR3 reads TGTGCCAGCAGCGTTGGGGGCGCGGCCGTCAACTACGAGCAGTACTTC. Its protein product is CASSVGGAAVNYEQYF.

The chain combines TRBV6-2 or TRBV6-3 with TRBJ2-3, with 11 bases lining up with TRBD2. Germline CDR1 is MNHEY and CDR2 is SVGEGT. The CDR3 is 17 amino acids. Unmatched junction bases numbered 10, after V lost 2 bases and J lost 6 bases. DNA for the CDR3: TGTGCCAGCAGTTACCCCCTAGCGGGGGGCCCACTTGATACGCAGTATTTT. Encoded protein: CASSYPLAGGPLDTQYF.

This clone came up a few times. This chain links TRBV6-5 with TRBJ1-1; TRBD1 is a possible D gene (5 bases). Trimming took 0 bases from V and 3 from J, leaving 8 bases between them. There are 14 residues in the CDR3. Germline V gene sequence: CDR1 MNHEY, CDR2 SVGAGI. In DNA, the CDR3 is TGTGCCAGCAGTTACTCCGGGGGGGACACTGAAGCTTTCTTT. This sequence encodes CASSYSGGDTEAFF.

The rearrangement links TRBV5-1 to TRBJ2-5; 9 nucleotides agree with TRBD1. J was trimmed by 5 bases and V by 1 base; bases with no gene match: 6. The CDR3 length is 15 residues. CDR1 and CDR2 (germline): SGHRS, YFSETQ. The CDR3 region has the DNA TGCGCCAGCAGCTTGTCCGGGACAGGGAAGGAGACCCAGTACTTC. Residues: CASSLSGTGKETQYF.

V and J are TRBV9 and TRBJ2-1; 7 nucleotides line up with TRBD1. From germline, CDR1 is SGDLS and CDR2 YYNGEE. The CDR3 consists of 15 residues. V lost 4 bases, J lost 2 bases, and 6 bases stayed unmatched. DNA of the CDR3: TGTGCCAGCAGCCCCGACAGGGAAACCTACAATGAGCAGTTCTTC. Translated, it gives CASSPDRETYNEQFF.

There are a few counts of this clone. CDR3 protein: CASSEGQGSSYEQYF. CDR3 nucleotide sequence: TGTGCCAGTAGTGAGGGACAGGGTAGCTCCTACGAGCAGTACTTC. The gene calls are TRBV19 and TRBJ2-7; TRBD1 matches 9 bases. The germline V gene encodes CDR1 LNHDA and CDR2 SQIVND (reference sequence). This CDR3 contains 15 residues. V lost 5 bases, J lost 0 bases, and 5 bases stayed unmatched.

The chain couples TRBV2 to TRBJ1-3; D is undetermined. Germline V CDR1 and CDR2: SNHLY, FYNNEI. The V gene lost 6 bases and the J gene lost 0 bases, with 9 bases spanning the gap. This CDR3 contains 14 residues. CDR3 DNA: TGTGCCAGCAGCGAGGGAGACTCTGGAAACACCATATATTTT. Protein: CASSEGDSGNTIYF.